This T cell receptor (beta chain) is drawn from a study of cytomegalovirus exposure and HLA in healthy donors. Study results and caveats: The dataset shows that most TCR sequences were rare, while some public TCRs occurred in many donors. Apparent HLA restriction characterized most CMV-associated TCR beta chains in a later analysis. Several top significant clusters appeared, in a later analysis, to be linked to common viral pathogens. There was a cluster of highly shared sequence variants that was likely a sequencing artifact.

Use of 60 Vbeta and 13 Jbeta primers characterized the PCR. Clones were sequenced by immunoSEQ multiplex PCR, and TCRdb holds only the in-frame ones, with some missing. The sample yields some 190,000 clones, about 85% seen once. This CDR3 has 15 residues. V lost 6 bases and J lost 2, with 14 bases in between. Germline V gene data show CDR1 as MNHEY and CDR2 as SVGAGI. This clone occurred once. Its antigen is as yet unknown. The receptor was derived from a girl between 10 and 17 years old in good health and CMV-seropositive. The material sequenced was PBMCs. The V and J genes are TRBV6-5 and TRBJ1-3; D is perhaps TRBD1 (6 bases). CDR3 DNA sequence: TGTGCCAGCAGCCCGACAGGTGCTCCTGGAAACACCATATATTTT. Encoded protein: CASSPTGAPGNTIYF.